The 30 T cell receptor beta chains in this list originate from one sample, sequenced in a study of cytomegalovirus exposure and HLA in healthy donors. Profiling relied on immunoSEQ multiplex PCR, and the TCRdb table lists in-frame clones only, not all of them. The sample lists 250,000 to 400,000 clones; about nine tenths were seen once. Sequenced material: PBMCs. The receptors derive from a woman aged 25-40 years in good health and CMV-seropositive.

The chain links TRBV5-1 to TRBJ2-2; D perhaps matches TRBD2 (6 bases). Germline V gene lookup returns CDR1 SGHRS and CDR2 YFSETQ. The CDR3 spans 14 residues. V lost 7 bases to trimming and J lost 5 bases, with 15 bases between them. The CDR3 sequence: CASWGESWTGELFF. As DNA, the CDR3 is TGCGCCAGCTGGGGGGAGAGCTGGACCGGGGAGCTGTTTTTT.

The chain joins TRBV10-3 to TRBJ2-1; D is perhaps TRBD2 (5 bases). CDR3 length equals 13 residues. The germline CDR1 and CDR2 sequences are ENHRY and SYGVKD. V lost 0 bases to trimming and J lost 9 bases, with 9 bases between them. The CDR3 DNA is TGTGCCATCAGTGAGTCGGGGAGTGGTGAGCAGTTCTTC. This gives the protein CAISESGSGEQFF.

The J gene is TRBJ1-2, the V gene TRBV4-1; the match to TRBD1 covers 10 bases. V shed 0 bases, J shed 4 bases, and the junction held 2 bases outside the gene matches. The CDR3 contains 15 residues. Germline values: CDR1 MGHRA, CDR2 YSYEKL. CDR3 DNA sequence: TGCGCCAGCAGCCAAGACGGACAGGGGGGCTATGGCTACACCTTC. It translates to CASSQDGQGGYGYTF.

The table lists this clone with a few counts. CDR3 residues: CASKELAGGPDTQYF. The CDR3 bases are TGTGCCAGCAAGGAACTAGCGGGGGGGCCAGATACGCAGTATTTT. The V and J genes are TRBV2 and TRBJ2-3, with 13 bases that match TRBD2. Germline CDR1 reads SNHLY; CDR2 reads FYNNEI. The V segment lost 7 bases and the J segment 4 bases; nucleotides outside the gene matches: 5. This CDR3 has 15 residues.

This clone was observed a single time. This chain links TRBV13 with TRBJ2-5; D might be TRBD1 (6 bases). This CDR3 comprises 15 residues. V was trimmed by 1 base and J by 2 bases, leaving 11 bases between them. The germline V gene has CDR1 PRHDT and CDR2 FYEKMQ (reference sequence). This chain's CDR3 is CASSLEGGRQETQYF. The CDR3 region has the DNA TGTGCCAGCAGCTTAGAAGGGGGTAGACAAGAGACCCAGTACTTC.

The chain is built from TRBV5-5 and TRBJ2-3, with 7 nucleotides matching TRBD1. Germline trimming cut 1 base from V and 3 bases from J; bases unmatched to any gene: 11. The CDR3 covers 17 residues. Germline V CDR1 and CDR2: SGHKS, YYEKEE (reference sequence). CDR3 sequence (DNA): TGTGCCAGCAGCTTGCCCACACAGGGGATGAGAACAGATACGCAGTATTTT. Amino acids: CASSLPTQGMRTDTQYF.

The CDR3 loop reads CATSVDWVVNTEAFF. The CDR3 bases are TGTGCCACCAGCGTCGACTGGGTGGTGAACACTGAAGCTTTCTTT. This sequence joins TRBV15 and TRBJ1-1; D not resolved. In germline, CDR1 is LNHNV, CDR2 YYDKDF (reference sequence). V was cut by 5 bases and J by 0 bases, with 13 bases left in between. The CDR3 is 15 amino acids.

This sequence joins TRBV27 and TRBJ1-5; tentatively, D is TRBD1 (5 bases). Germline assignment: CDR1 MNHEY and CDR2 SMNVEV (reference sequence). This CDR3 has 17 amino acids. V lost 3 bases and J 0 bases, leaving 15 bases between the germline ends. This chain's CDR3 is CASSLSQGAYSNQPQHF. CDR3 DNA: TGTGCCAGCAGTTTGTCCCAGGGCGCTTATAGCAATCAGCCCCAGCATTTT.

In nucleotides, the CDR3 is TGTGCCAGCAGTGATAACCAGGGGATGTCCTACGAGCAGTACTTC. This encodes CASSDNQGMSYEQYF. The chain is built from TRBV25-1 and TRBJ2-7, with D possibly being TRBD1 (6 bases). CDR1 and CDR2 (germline): MGHDK, SYGVNS. V lost 3 bases and J lost 1, with 13 bases in between. CDR3 length equals 15 residues.

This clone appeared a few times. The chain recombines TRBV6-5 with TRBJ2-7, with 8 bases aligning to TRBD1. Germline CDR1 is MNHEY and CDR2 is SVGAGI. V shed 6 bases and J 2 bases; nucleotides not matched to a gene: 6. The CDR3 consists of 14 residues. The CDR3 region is CASSQDRGAYEQYF. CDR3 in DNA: TGTGCCAGCAGCCAAGACAGGGGCGCCTACGAGCAGTACTTC.

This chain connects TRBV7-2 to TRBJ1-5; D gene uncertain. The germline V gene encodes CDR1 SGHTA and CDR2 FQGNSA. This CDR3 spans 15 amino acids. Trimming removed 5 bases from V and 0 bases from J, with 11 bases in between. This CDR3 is CASSRTDYSNQPQHF. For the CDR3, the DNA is TGTGCCAGCAGCCGGACGGACTATAGCAATCAGCCCCAGCATTTT.

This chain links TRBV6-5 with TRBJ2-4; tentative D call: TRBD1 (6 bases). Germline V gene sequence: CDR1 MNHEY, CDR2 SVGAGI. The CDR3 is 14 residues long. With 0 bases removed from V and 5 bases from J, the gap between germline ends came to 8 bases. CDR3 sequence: CASSYSKGENIQYF. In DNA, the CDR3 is TGTGCCAGCAGTTACTCGAAGGGGGAAAACATTCAGTACTTC.

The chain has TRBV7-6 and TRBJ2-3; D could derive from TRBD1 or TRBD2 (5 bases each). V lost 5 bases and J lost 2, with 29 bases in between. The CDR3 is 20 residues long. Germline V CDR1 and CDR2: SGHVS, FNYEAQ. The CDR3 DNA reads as TGTGCCAGCAGCCCACGAACCACCCCTTTGGGGGAGATGTACACAGATACGCAGTATTTT. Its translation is CASSPRTTPLGEMYTDTQYF.

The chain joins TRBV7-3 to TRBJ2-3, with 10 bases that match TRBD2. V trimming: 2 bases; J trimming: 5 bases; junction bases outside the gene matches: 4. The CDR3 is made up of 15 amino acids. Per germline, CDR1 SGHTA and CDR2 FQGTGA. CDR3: CASSLGGLALDTQYF. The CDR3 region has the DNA TGTGCCAGCAGCTTAGGGGGACTAGCGTTAGATACGCAGTATTTT.

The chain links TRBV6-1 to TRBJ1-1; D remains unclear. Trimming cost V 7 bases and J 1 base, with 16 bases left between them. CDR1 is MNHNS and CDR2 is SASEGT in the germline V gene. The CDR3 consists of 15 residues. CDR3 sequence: CASMPLTGKNTEAFF. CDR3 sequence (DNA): TGTGCCAGCATGCCCTTAACGGGTAAGAACACTGAAGCTTTCTTT.

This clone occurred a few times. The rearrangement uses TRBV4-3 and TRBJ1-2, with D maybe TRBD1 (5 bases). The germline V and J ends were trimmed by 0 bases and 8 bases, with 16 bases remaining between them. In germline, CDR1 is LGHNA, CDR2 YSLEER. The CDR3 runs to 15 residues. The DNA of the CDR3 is TGCGCCAGCAGCCAAGATCAGGGAACAGAGGGGGGCTACACCTTC. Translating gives CASSQDQGTEGGYTF.

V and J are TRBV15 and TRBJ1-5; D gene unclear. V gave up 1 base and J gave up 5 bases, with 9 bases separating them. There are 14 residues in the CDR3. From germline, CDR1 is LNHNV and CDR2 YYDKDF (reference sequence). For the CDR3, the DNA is TGTGCCACCAGCAGAGGGACGGGGTATCAGCCCCAGCATTTT. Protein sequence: CATSRGTGYQPQHF.

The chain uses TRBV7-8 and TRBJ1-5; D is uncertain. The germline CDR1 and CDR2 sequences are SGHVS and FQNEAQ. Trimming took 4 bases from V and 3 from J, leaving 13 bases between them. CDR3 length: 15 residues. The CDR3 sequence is CASSSLGSVNQPQHF. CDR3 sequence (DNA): TGTGCCAGCAGCTCCTTAGGGAGCGTCAATCAGCCCCAGCATTTT.

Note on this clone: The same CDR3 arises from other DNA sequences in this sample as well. The CDR3 protein is CASSPGTGSYEQYF. In nucleotides, the CDR3 is TGTGCCAGCAGTCCCGGGACAGGGTCCTACGAGCAGTACTTC. This chain links TRBV5-6 with TRBJ2-7, with TRBD1 matching over 9 bases. The CDR3 runs to 14 residues. V was pared by 5 bases and J by 1 base, with 4 bases of the junction left unmatched. In germline, CDR1 is SGHDT, CDR2 YYEEEE.

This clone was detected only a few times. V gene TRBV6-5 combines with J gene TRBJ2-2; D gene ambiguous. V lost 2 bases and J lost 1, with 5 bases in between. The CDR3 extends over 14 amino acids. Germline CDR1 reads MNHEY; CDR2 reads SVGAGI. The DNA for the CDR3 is TGTGCCAGCAGTTACCTGGTGAACACCGGGGAGCTGTTTTTT. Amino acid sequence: CASSYLVNTGELFF.

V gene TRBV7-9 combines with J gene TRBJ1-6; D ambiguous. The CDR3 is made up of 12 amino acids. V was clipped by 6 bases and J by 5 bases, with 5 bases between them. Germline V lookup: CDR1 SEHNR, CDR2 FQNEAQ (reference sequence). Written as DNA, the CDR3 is TGTGCCAGCAGTCCTGATAATTCACCCCTCCACTTT. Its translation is CASSPDNSPLHF. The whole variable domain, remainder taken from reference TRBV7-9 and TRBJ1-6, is DTGVSQNPRHKITKRGQNVTFRCDPISEHNRLYWYRQTLGQGPEFLTYFQNEAQLEKSRLLSDRFSAERPKGSFSTLEIQRTEQGDSAMYLCASSPDNSPLHFGNGTRLTVT.

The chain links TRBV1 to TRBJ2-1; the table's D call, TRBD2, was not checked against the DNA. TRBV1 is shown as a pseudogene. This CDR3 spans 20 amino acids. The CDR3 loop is CTNSLITGTSGRSSYNEQFF. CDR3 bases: TGCACCAACAGCCTTATAACCGGGACTAGCGGAAGGAGCTCCTACAATGAGCAGTTCTTC.

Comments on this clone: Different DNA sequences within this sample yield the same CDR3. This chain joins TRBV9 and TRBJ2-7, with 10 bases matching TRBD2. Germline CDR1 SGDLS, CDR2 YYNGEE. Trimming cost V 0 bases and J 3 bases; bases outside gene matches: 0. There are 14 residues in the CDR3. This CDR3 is CASSVASGSYEQYF. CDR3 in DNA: TGTGCCAGCAGCGTAGCTAGCGGGAGCTACGAGCAGTACTTC.

The DNA for the CDR3 is TGTGCCAGCAGCTTAGCGGGGACTAGCCCAGATACGCAGTATTTT. Its protein is CASSLAGTSPDTQYF. V is TRBV7-6 and J is TRBJ2-3; the match to TRBD2 covers 9 bases. The trim removed 0 bases at V and 4 bases at J, leaving 2 bases unmatched. Germline V lookup: CDR1 SGHVS, CDR2 FNYEAQ. CDR3 length: 15 amino acids. The full variable domain, rest sourced from reference TRBV7-6 and TRBJ2-3, is GAGVSQSPRYKVTKRGQDVALRCDPISGHVSLYWYRQALGQGPEFLTYFNYEAQQDKSGLPNDRFSAERPEGSISTLTIQRTEQRDSAMYRCASSLAGTSPDTQYFGPGTRLTVL.

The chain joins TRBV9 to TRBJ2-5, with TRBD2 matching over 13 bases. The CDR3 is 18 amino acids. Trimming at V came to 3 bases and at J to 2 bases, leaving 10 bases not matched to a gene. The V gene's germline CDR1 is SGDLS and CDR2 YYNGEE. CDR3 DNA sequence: TGTGCCAGCAGCGAAACTAGCGGGGGGGCCTTCGGACAAGAGACCCAGTACTTC. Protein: CASSETSGGAFGQETQYF.

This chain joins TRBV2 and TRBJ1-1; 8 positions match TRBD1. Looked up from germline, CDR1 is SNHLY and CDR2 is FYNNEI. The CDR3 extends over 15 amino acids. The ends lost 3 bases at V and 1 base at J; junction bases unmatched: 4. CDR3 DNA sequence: TGTGCCAGCAGTGATGGACAGGGAGGGAACACTGAAGCTTTCTTT. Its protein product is CASSDGQGGNTEAFF. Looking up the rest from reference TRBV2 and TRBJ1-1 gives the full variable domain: EPEVTQTPSHQVTQMGQEVILRCVPISNHLYFYWYRQILGQKVEFLVSFYNNEISEKSEIFDDQFSVERPDGSNFTLKIRSTKLEDSAMYFCASSDGQGGNTEAFFGQGTRLTVV.

This chain's CDR3 is CASSLAATTYEQYF. DNA of the CDR3: TGTGCCAGCAGCTTGGCCGCTACAACCTACGAGCAGTACTTC. The V gene is TRBV5-4, the J gene TRBJ2-7; no clear D gene. This CDR3 has 14 amino acids. CDR1 SGHNT and CDR2 YYREEE come from the germline V gene (reference sequence). V was shortened by 0 bases and J by 2 bases, with 9 bases between the two germline ends. Full variable domain (missing parts from reference TRBV5-4 and TRBJ2-7): ETGVTQSPTHLIKTRGQQVTLRCSSQSGHNTVSWYQQALGQGPQFIFQYYREEENGRGNFPPRFSGLQFPNYSSELNVNALELDDSALYLCASSLAATTYEQYFGPGTRLTVT.

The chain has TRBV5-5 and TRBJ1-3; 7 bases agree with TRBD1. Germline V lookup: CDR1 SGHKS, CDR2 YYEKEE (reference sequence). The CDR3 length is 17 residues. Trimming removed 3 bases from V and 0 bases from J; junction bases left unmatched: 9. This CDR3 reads CASSSSPDRNSGNTIYF. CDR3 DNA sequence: TGTGCCAGCAGCTCCTCACCGGACAGGAACTCTGGAAACACCATATATTTT.

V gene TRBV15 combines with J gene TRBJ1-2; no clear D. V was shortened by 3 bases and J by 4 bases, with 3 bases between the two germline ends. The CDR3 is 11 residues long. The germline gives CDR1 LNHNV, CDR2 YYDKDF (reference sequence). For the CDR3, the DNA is TGTGCCACCAGCAGCCTCTATGGCTACACCTTC. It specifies CATSSLYGYTF.

CDR3 coding DNA: TGCAGCGTTGGGTCCAGGGGGACTAGCGCAGATACGCAGTATTTT. Its translation is CSVGSRGTSADTQYF. The chain employs TRBV29-1 and TRBJ2-3, with 10 bases lining up with TRBD2. The CDR3 extends over 15 amino acids. Germline V gene sequence: CDR1 SQVTM, CDR2 ANQGSEA. The V segment lost 4 bases and the J segment 4 bases; nucleotides outside the gene matches: 8.